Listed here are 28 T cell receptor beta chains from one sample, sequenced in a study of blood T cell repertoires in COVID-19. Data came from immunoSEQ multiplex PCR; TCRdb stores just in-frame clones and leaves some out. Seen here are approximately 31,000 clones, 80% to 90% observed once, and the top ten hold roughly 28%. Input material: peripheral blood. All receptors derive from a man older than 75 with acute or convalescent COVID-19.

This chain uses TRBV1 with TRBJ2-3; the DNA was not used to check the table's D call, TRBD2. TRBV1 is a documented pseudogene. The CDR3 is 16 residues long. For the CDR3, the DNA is TGCACCAGCAGCTGGCGGGGAGGCGGTGGCACAGATACGCAGTATTTT. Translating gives CTSSWRGGGGTDTQYF.

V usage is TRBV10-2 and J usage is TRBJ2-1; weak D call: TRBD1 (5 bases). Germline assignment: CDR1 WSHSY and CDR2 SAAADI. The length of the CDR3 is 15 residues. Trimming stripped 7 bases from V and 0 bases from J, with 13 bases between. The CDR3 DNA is TGCGCCAGCAACCCGACAGAAGTCTCCTACAATGAGCAGTTCTTC. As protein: CASNPTEVSYNEQFF.

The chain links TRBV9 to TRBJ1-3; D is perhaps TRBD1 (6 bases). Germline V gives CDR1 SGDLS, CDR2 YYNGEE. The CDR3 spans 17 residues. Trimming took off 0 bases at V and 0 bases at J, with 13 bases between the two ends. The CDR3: CASSVGGQRLSGNTIYF. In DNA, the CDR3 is TGTGCCAGCAGCGTAGGCGGACAGCGACTCTCTGGAAACACCATATATTTT. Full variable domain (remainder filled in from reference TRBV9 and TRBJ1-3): DSGVTQTPKHLITATGQRVTLRCSPRSGDLSVYWYQQSLDQGLQFLIQYYNGEERAKGNILERFSAQQFPDLHSELNLSSLELGDSALYFCASSVGGQRLSGNTIYFGEGSWLTVV.

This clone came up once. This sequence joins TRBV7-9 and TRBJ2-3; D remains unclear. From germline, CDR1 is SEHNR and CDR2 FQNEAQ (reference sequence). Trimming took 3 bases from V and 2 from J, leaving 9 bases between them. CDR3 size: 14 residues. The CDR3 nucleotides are TGTGCCAGCAGCTTTAACTCCCCCACAGATACGCAGTATTTT. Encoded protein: CASSFNSPTDTQYF.

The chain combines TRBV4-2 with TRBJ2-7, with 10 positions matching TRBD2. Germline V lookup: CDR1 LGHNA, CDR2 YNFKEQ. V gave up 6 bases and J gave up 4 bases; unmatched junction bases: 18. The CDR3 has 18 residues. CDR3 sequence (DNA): TGTGCCAGCAGTCCGCTAGCGGGAGCCCGGGGCCGAGATTACGAGCAGTACTTC. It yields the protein CASSPLAGARGRDYEQYF.

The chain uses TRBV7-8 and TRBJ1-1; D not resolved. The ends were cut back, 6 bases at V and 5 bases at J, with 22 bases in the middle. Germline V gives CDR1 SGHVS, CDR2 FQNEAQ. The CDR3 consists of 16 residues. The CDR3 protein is CASSDGGNVWGTEAFF. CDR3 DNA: TGTGCCAGCAGTGACGGAGGGAATGTCTGGGGTACTGAAGCTTTCTTT.

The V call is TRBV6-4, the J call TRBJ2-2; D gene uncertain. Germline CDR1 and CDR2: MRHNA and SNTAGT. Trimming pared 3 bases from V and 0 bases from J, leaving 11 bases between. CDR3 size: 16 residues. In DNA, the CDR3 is TGTGCCAGCAGTGATCGGTTCCCCGCGAACACCGGGGAGCTGTTTTTT. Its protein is CASSDRFPANTGELFF.

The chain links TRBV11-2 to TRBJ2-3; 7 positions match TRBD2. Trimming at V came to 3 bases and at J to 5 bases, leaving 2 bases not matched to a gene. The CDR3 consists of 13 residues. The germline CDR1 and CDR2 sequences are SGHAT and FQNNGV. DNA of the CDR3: TGTGCCAGCAGCTTTCCGGGGGGAGATACGCAGTATTTT. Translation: CASSFPGGDTQYF.

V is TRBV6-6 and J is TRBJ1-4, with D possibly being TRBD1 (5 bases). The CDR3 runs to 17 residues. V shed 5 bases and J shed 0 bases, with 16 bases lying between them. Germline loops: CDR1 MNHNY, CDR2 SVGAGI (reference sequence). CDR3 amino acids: CASSPHGGYATNEKLFF. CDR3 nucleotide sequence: TGTGCCAGCAGTCCCCACGGGGGGTATGCAACTAATGAAAAACTGTTTTTT.

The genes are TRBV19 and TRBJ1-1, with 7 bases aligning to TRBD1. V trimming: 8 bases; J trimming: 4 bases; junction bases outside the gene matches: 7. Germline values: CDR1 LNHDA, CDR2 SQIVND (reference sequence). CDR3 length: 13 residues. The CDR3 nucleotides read TGTGCCAGTCGAGACAGGGTGGGCACTGAAGCTTTCTTT. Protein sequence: CASRDRVGTEAFF.

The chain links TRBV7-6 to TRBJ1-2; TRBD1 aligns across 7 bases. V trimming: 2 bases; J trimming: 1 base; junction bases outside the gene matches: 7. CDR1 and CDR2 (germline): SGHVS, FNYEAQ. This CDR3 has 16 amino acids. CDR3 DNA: TGTGCCAGCAGCTTAACTGCCGGGACAGTTAACTATGGCTACACCTTC. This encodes CASSLTAGTVNYGYTF.

This CDR3 reads CASTTSSNTEAFF. The CDR3 region has the DNA TGTGCCAGTACAACGTCCTCCAACACTGAAGCTTTCTTT. V is TRBV12-3 or TRBV12-4 and J is TRBJ1-1; no firm D call. The CDR3 has 13 amino acids. The V end lost 9 bases, the J end lost 2 bases, and 13 bases lay between the germline ends.

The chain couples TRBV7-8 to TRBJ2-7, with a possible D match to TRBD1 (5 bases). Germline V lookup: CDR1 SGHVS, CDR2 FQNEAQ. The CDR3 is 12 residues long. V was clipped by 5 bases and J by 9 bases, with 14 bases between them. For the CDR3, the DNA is TGTGCCAGCAGCCACAGGACGGATTGGCAGTACTTC. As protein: CASSHRTDWQYF.

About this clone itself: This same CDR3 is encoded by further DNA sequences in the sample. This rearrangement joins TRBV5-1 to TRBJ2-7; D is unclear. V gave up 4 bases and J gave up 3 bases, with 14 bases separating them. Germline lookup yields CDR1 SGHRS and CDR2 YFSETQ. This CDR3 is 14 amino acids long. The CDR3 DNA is TGCGCCAGCAGCACCGGAATTTCTAGCTACGAGCAGTACTTC. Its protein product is CASSTGISSYEQYF.

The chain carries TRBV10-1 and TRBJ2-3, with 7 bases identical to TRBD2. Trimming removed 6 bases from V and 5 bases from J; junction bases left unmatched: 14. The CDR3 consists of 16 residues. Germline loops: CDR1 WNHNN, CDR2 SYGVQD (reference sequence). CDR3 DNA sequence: TGCGCCAGCAGCGGGGGTCCGGGGAGGGTCCAAGATACGCAGTATTTT. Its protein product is CASSGGPGRVQDTQYF.

The CDR3 DNA follows: TGTGCCAGCAGTACACAGGGGAGTAGGACCGGGGAGCTGTTTTTT. Translating it yields CASSTQGSRTGELFF. The chain employs TRBV7-2 and TRBJ2-2, with TRBD1 matching 7 bases. The junction had 9 bases not matched to a gene; V was cut back by 6 bases and J by 5 bases. This CDR3 is 15 amino acids long. Germline V gene lookup returns CDR1 SGHTA and CDR2 FQGNSA.

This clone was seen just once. CDR3 region: CASRLSGSGEKLFF. In DNA, the CDR3 is TGTGCCAGCAGGCTGTCGGGGTCGGGTGAAAAACTGTTTTTT. V and J are TRBV28 and TRBJ1-4; D unclear. CDR1 MDHEN and CDR2 SYDVKM come from the germline V gene. The V end lost 6 bases, the J end lost 7 bases, and 15 bases lay between the germline ends. This CDR3 contains 14 residues.

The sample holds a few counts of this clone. CDR3 residues: CASSPGTTSPLHF. The CDR3 DNA reads as TGTGCCAGCAGTCCAGGGACAACCTCACCCCTCCACTTT. J is TRBJ1-6 and V is TRBV28, with D perhaps TRBD1 (6 bases). This CDR3 is 13 amino acids long. The V gene lost 5 bases and the J gene lost 10 bases, with 12 bases spanning the gap. Germline values: CDR1 MDHEN, CDR2 SYDVKM.

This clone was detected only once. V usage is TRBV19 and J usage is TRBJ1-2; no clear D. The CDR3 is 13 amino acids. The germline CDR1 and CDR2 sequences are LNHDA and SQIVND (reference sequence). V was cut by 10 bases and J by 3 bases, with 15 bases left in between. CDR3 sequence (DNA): TGTGCCACTAGGAGGGCCGTGGACTATGGCTACACCTTC. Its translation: CATRRAVDYGYTF.

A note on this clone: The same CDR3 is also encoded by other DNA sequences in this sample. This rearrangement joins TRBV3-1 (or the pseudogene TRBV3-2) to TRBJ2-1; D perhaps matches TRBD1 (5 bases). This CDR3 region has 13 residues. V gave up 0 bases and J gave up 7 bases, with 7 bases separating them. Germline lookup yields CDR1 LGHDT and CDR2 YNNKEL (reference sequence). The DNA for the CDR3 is TGTGCCAGCAGCCAAGACCCAGGGAATGAGCAGTTCTTC. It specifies CASSQDPGNEQFF.

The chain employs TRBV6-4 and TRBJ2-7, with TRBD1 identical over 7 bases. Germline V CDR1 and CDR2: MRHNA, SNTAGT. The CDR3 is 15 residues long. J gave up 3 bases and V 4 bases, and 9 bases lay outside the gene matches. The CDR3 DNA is TGTGCCAGCAGTGGGACAGGAACATTCTACTACGAGCAGTACTTC. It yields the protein CASSGTGTFYYEQYF.

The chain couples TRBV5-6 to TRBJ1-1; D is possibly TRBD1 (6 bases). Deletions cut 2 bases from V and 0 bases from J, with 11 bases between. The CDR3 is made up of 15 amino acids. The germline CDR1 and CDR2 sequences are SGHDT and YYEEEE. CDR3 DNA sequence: TGTGCCAGCAGCTTCAGTGACAGGCTGAACACTGAAGCTTTCTTT. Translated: CASSFSDRLNTEAFF. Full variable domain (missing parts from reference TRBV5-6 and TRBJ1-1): DAGVTQSPTHLIKTRGQQVTLRCSPKSGHDTVSWYQQALGQGPQFIFQYYEEEERQRGNFPDRFSGHQFPNYSSELNVNALLLGDSALYLCASSFSDRLNTEAFFGQGTRLTVV.

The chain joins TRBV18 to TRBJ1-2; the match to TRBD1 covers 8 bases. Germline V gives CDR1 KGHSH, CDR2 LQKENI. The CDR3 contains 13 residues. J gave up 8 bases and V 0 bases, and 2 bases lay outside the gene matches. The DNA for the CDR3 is TGTGCCAGCTCACCACCGACAGGGGAAGGCTACACCTTC. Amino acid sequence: CASSPPTGEGYTF.

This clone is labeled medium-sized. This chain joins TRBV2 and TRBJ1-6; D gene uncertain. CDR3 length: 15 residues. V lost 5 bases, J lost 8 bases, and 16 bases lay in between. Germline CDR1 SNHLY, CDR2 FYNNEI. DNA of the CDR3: TGTGCCAGCAGTTCTGAAGACGCGGTCTATTCACCCCTCCACTTT. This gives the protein CASSSEDAVYSPLHF.

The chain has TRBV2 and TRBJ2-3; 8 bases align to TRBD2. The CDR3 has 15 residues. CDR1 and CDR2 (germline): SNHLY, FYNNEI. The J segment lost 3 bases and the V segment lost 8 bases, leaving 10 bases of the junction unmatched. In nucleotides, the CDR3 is TGTGCCAGCCGTCGTGGGCCTAGCGGGACAGATACGCAGTATTTT. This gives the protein CASRRGPSGTDTQYF.

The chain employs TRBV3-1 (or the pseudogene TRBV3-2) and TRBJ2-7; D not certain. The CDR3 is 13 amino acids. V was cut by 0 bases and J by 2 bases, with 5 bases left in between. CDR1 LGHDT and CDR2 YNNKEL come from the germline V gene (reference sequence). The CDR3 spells CASSQETPYEQYF. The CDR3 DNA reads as TGTGCCAGCAGCCAAGAAACACCCTACGAGCAGTACTTC.

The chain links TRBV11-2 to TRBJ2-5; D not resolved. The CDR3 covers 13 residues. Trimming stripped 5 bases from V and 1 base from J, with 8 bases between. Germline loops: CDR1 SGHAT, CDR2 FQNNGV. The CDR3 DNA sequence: TGTGCCAGCAGCCCCGGGTCCCAAGAGACCCAGTACTTC. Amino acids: CASSPGSQETQYF.

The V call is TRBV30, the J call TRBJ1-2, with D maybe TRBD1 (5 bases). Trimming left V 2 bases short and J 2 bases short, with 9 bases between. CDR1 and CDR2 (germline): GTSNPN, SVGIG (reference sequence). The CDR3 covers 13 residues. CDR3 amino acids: CAWSPRGNYGYTF. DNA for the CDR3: TGTGCCTGGAGTCCCCGGGGGAACTATGGCTACACCTTC.